The T cell receptor (beta chain) under discussion was sequenced for a study of blood T cell repertoires in COVID-19. Generated by immunoSEQ multiplex PCR, the TCRdb table keeps only in-frame clones and is missing some. In the table there are a few hundred thousand clones, 88% of which are singletons. This CDR3 region has 15 residues. Germline trimming cut 5 bases from V and 2 bases from J; bases unmatched to any gene: 9. Germline-derived CDR1 and CDR2 are SGHVS and FNYEAQ. Source material: PBMCs or T cells enriched from blood (not recorded which). The source of this sequence is a woman aged 30 to 39 who had been exposed to COVID-19. This sequence joins TRBV7-6 and TRBJ2-7, with TRBD1 matching over 7 bases. The CDR3 region is CASSIYRGGAYEQYF. The CDR3 DNA follows: TGTGCCAGCAGCATATACAGGGGTGGGGCCTACGAGCAGTACTTC.